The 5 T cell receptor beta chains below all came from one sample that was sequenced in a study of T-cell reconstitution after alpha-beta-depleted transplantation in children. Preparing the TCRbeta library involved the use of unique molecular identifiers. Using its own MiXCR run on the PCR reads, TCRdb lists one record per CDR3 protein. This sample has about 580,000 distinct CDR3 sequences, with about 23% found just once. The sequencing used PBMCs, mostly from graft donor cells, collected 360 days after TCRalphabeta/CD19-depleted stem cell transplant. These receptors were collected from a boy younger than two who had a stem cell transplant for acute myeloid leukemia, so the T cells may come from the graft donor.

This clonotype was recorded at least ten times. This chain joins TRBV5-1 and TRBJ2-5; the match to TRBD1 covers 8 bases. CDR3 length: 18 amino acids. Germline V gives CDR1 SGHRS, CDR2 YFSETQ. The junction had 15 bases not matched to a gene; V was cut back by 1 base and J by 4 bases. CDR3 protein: CASSLSPISLDRGETQYF. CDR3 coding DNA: TGCGCCAGCAGCTTGAGCCCCATATCTTTAGACAGGGGAGAGACCCAGTACTTC.

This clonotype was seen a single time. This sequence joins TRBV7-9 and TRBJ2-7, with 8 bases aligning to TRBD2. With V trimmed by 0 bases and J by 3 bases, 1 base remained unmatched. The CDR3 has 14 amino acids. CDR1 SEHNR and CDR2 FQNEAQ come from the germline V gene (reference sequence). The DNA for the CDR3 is TGTGCCAGCAGCTTAGCGCGGGGGGTCTACGAGCAGTACTTC. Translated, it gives CASSLARGVYEQYF.

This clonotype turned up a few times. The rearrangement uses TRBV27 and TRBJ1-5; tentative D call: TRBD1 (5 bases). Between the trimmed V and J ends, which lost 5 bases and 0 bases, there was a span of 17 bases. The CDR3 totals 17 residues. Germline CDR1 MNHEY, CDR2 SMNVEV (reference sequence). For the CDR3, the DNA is TGTGCCAGCAGTCCGCAAGGGACCGCGTATAGCAATCAGCCCCAGCATTTT. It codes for CASSPQGTAYSNQPQHF.

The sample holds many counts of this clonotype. The CDR3 nucleotides are TGTGCCAGCAGCTCTAGTGGGACTAGCCTAAACAAGCAGTTCTTC. It translates to CASSSSGTSLNKQFF. The V call is TRBV7-2, the J call TRBJ2-1; 9 bases agree with TRBD2. In germline, CDR1 is SGHTA, CDR2 FQGNSA. This CDR3 is built from 15 residues. The V and J ends lost 4 bases and 11 bases, in that order; junction bases with no gene match: 12.

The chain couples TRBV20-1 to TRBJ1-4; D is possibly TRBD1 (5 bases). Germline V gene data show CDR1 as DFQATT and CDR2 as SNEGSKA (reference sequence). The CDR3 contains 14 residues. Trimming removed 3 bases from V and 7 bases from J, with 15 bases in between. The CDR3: CSASEVRGGEKLFF. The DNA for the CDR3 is TGCAGTGCTAGTGAAGTAAGGGGTGGTGAAAAACTGTTTTTT.